Shown below are 7 T cell receptor beta chains from a single sample sequenced in a study of OX40 agonist ivuxolimab in advanced cancers. The repertoire was sequenced with immunoSEQ multiplex PCR; TCRdb's copy has only in-frame clones and lacks some. This table holds over 10,000 clones, 75% to 85% found once. Sequences were derived from CD4+ or CD8+ T cells sorted from blood, sampled in a trial of the OX40 agonist ivuxolimab. These TCRs come from an adult with an advanced solid tumor such as melanoma, head and neck, liver or kidney cancer.

The chain has TRBV7-8 and TRBJ2-5; D possibly corresponds to TRBD2 (6 bases). CDR1 is SGHVS, CDR2 FQNEAQ, per germline. V was shortened by 5 bases and J by 4 bases, with 17 bases between the two germline ends. The CDR3 spans 15 residues. The CDR3 reads CASSLLGGAGETQYF. For the CDR3, the DNA is TGTGCCAGCAGCCTCCTCGGGGGAGCGGGAGAGACCCAGTACTTC.

This chain connects TRBV19 to TRBJ2-6; D is ambiguous. Germline V gene data show CDR1 as LNHDA and CDR2 as SQIVND (reference sequence). This CDR3 is built from 17 residues. Trimming left V 6 bases short and J 1 base short, with 16 bases between. For the CDR3, the DNA is TGTGCCAGTAGCCGACACTCCGCCTTATCTGGGGCCAACGTCCTGACTTTC. This translates into CASSRHSALSGANVLTF.

V usage is TRBV7-9 and J usage is TRBJ1-2; D unresolved. The V end lost 1 base, the J end lost 4 bases, and 10 bases lay between the germline ends. This CDR3 region has 14 residues. Germline CDR1 SEHNR, CDR2 FQNEAQ (reference sequence). CDR3 sequence (DNA): TGTGCCAGCAGCTTAGTTTGGGCCCTCTATGGCTACACCTTC. It specifies CASSLVWALYGYTF.

CDR3 residues: CASSTSGSFDEQYF. CDR3 bases: TGTGCCAGCAGTACTAGCGGGAGTTTCGACGAGCAGTACTTC. The chain joins TRBV7-9 to TRBJ2-7; 11 bases are a match to TRBD2. V was pared by 6 bases and J by 5 bases, with 6 bases of the junction left unmatched. Germline CDR1 is SEHNR and CDR2 is FQNEAQ (reference sequence). This CDR3 is built from 14 residues.

This chain joins TRBV28 and TRBJ2-7, with D perhaps being TRBD1 or TRBD2 (5 bases each). This CDR3 comprises 15 residues. Looked up from germline, CDR1 is MDHEN and CDR2 is SYDVKM. V lost 5 bases and J lost 6, with 20 bases in between. CDR3 coding DNA: TGTGCCAGCAGTCTCCAGGGCGGAGGTGAAGGCGAGCAGTACTTC. Protein sequence: CASSLQGGGEGEQYF.

Here the CDR3 reads CASSDDPKAPGYTF. The CDR3 bases are TGTGCCAGCAGTGACGACCCAAAAGCCCCTGGCTACACCTTC. This sequence joins TRBV6-1 and TRBJ1-2; D call uncertain. The CDR3 extends over 14 amino acids. The germline gives CDR1 MNHNS, CDR2 SASEGT. V was shortened by 3 bases and J by 7 bases, with 15 bases between the two germline ends.

The rearrangement links TRBV18 to TRBJ2-7, with 8 bases identical to TRBD1. The CDR3 extends over 11 amino acids. In germline, CDR1 is KGHSH, CDR2 LQKENI. Unmatched junction bases numbered 4, after V lost 6 bases and J lost 9 bases. The CDR3 DNA reads TGTGCCAGCTCCGCAGGGGGCGGGCAGTACTTC. It yields the protein CASSAGGGQYF.